This entry describes one TCR beta chain. The table lists this clone with a count of one. Its antigen remains unidentified. At one of its ends the junction is not consistent with the germline gene, which may arise from a read error. The collaborating institutions used their own protocols to collect whole blood in K2EDTA tubes. For TCRbeta analysis, collaborator samples were shipped as frozen whole blood, as isolated PBMCs, or as DNA extracted from either sample type. The CDR3 sequence holds 13 residues, the cysteine and phenylalanine included. CDR3 DNA only is kept here, 39 bases in frame from base 1. CDR1 and CDR2 are read off the germline V gene (reference sequence) as SSHAT and FNYEAQ. The sample belongs to a study of blood T cell repertoires in COVID-19 (dated by TCRdb to the early 2020s). About the investigation overall: Samples from collaborators originated in the United States, Italy and Spain and spanned both the acute and convalescent phases of COVID-19. The prospective study material was composed of cDNA or gDNA derived from T cells, B-cell-depleted T cells, or PBMCs. The dataset comprised deeply sampled blood TCRbeta repertoires from subjects exposed to, actively infected with, or recovered from COVID-19. The repertoires were released in a freely available public database intended as a resource for research on the immune response to SARS-CoV-2. Sample metadata almost always included a de-identified subject ID, COVID-19 status, age in years and sex. HLA class I and class II types, where available, came from metadata supplied by the sample provider rather than from assay-based typing. The samples were drawn from two sources: the first 160 participants of the ongoing ImmuneRACE study, and 950 to 1,500 subjects contributed by 6 global collaborators. Broader findings and caveats from the paper: Clinical and demographic metadata were provided uncurated, with the amount varying by source and participant.

TCRbeta CDR3 regions were amplified from genomic DNA by means of the immunoSEQ Assay, a bias-controlled multiplex PCR. The original pipeline was this. The number of nucleated cells in each sample was estimated from the amplification of reference gene primers within the assay. To quantify the absolute abundance of each unique TCRbeta CDR3 rearrangement, sequence reads were collapsed and filtered. For each sample, productive Simpson clonality was calculated by taking the square root of Simpson's diversity index across productive rearrangements. Not all clones reach the TCRdb copy of this immuneACCESS table, which keeps in-frame sequences only. Checked studies attribute under half of the gap to unresolved V genes and leave the rest unexplained. The V and J calls and the clone size are those of that table, but D and trimming were determined from the DNA. The sample profile shows roughly 300,000 clones; over 75% of them were found once. The ten biggest clones cover roughly 14% of the sample.

The V and J genes are TRBV7-7 and TRBJ2-7; 11 central bases correspond to TRBD1. Specimen: peripheral blood. The receptor was derived from a human donor in a cohort sampled during active COVID-19. The DNA sequence follows: TGTGCTAGCAGCTTGGACAGGGGGCTGGAGCAGTACTTC. It encodes CASSLDRGLEQYF.